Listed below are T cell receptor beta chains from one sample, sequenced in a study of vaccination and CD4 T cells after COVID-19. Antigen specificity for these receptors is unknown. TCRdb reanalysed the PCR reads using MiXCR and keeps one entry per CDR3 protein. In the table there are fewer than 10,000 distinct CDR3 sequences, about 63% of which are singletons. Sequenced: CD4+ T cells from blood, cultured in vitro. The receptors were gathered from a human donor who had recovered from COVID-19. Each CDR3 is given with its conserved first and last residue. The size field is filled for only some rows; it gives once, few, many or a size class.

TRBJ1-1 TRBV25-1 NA CASSALQGAGTEAFF
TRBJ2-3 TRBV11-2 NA CASGTRGSTDTQYF
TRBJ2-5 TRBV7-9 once CASSFGQGALSETQYF
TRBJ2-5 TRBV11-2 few CASGGFTGKETQYF
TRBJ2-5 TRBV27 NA CASSLSRQETQYF
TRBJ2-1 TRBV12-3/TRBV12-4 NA CASSTGRGRYNEQFF
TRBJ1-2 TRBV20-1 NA CSARSGGKNGYTF
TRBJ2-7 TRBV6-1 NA CASSVVRGGETYEQYF
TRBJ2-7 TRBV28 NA CASSQELGTYEQYF
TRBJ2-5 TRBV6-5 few CASSSIPGGEETQYF
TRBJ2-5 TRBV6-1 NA CASTTTTLRETQYF
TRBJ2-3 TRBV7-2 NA CASSLVAGLTDTQYF
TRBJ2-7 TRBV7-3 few CASSSAPGQGALGEQYF
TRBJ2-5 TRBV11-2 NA CASSFQRTGEETQYF
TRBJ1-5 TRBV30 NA CAWSVTGNNQPQHF
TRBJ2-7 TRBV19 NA CASSVGGRGYEQYF
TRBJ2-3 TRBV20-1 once CSAREGLYTDTQYF
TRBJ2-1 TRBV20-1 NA CSARGGSSYNEQFF
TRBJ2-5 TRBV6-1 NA CASSRGTGEETQYF
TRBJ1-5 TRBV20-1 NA CSALDTGSNQPQHF
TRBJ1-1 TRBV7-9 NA CASSPLGYRDRGGNTEAFF
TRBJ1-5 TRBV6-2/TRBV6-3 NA CASSFPGRWGDQPQHF
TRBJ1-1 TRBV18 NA CASSGDRGNTEAFF
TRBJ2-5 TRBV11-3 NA CASSLARGETQYF
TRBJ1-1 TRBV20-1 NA CSARDILARNTEAFF
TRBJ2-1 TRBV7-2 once CASSPDSREQFF
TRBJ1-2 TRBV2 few CASSAVNYGYTF
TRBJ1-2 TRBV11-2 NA CASSSIRTVYGYTF
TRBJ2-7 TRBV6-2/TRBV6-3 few CASSPYLIDFSYEQYF
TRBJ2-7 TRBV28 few CASSSPPGTGEEQYF
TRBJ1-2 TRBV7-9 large CASSLASRLLGGTF
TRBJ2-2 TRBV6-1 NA CASSEPGLRPGELFF
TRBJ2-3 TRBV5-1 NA CASSPGQGARADTQYF
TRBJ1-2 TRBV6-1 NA CASSLKGNGYTF
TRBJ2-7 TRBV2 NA CASSRDFPYEQYF
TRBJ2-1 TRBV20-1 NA CSARDQASGGASYNEQFF
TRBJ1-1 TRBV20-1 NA CSARSREGNTEAFF
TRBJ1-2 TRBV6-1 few CASSVVQGTEYGYTF
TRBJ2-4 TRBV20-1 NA CSASPGNIQYF
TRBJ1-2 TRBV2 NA CASSERMLYGYTF